The sequence of this TCR beta chain was determined in a study of regulatory T cells in long-lasting Graves disease. Arm-PCR of CDR3 regions and iRepertoire HTBI primers were used to build TCR beta libraries. TCRdb ran MiXCR on the multiplex PCR reads and lists one entry per CDR3 protein. The sample yields a few hundred thousand distinct CDR3 sequences, over 9.5% seen once. The CDR3 is 16 amino acids. Looked up from germline, CDR1 is DFQATT and CDR2 is SNEGSKA (reference sequence). After removal of 2 bases from V and 0 bases from J, the junction contained 4 bases not matched to a gene. Time point in this sample: newly diagnosed GD, antithyroid drugs for less than 3 months. From RNA extracted from PBMCs, the TCR library was made. At least ten counts were recorded for this clonotype. Another study also made use of these data, one on T cells in Graves' hyperthyroidism and ophthalmopathy.

Sequenced material: peripheral blood mononuclear cells (PBMCs), taken at new diagnosis, from a patient treated with antithyroid drugs. The chain is built from TRBV20-1 and TRBJ2-3; 11 bases are a match to TRBD2. This TCR was sampled from a woman aged 18-29 years with Graves disease. Written as DNA, the CDR3 is TGCAGTGCTAGAATGACTAGCGGGACGAGCACAGATACGCAGTATTTT. Protein product: CSARMTSGTSTDTQYF.